This is a list of T cell receptor beta chains from one sample in a study of molecular identifiers for immune sequencing clone quantification. MiXCR, applied by TCRdb to the PCR reads, yields one record per CDR3 protein. The table records 70,000 to 95,000 distinct CDR3 sequences, under 20% of them present only once. The sample consisted of naive CD8+ T cells from blood, with Jurkat cell RNA spiked in. The receptors shown here come from a human donor in good health. Some libraries in this study had Jurkat cell RNA spiked in. CDR3s include the opening cysteine and the closing phenylalanine or tryptophan. D genes are given only for firm matches. The size field is filled for only some rows; it gives once, few, many or a size class.

clone_size	v_call	j_call	d_call	cdr3_aa	cdr3_nt
many	TRBV7-2	TRBJ2-7	.	CASSLAPQGIYEQYF	TGTGCCAGCAGCTTAGCACCCCAGGGTATATACGAGCAGTACTTC
.	TRBV27	TRBJ2-7	TRBD2	CASSLGGSRYEQYF	TGTGCCAGCAGTTTAGGCGGGAGCAGATACGAGCAGTACTTC
many	TRBV19	TRBJ2-2	.	CASSMAGYGAGELFF	TGTGCCAGTAGTATGGCCGGGTACGGGGCCGGGGAGCTGTTTTTT
many	TRBV12-3/TRBV12-4	TRBJ1-5	.	CASAPRGGGNQPQHF	TGTGCCAGCGCGCCCCGGGGGGGGGGGAATCAGCCCCAGCATTTT
.	TRBV27	TRBJ1-5	.	CAGSLLGANQSQHF	TGTGCCGGCAGTTTATTAGGGGCTAATCAGTCCCAGCATTTT
.	TRBV7-9	TRBJ2-5	.	CASSSGQLLLQETQYF	TGTGCCAGCAGCTCCGGACAACTCTTGCTCCAGGAGACCCAGTACTTC
.	TRBV4-1	TRBJ2-7	TRBD1	CASSHTGTGNYEQYF	TGCGCCAGCAGCCACACCGGGACAGGAAACTACGAGCAGTACTTC
.	TRBV19	TRBJ1-1	.	CASGMGHRDQIGGTEAFF	TGTGCCAGTGGTATGGGGCACAGGGACCAAATCGGTGGCACTGAAGCTTTCTTT
many	TRBV5-4	TRBJ2-6	.	CASSRSSGANVLTF	TGTGCCAGCAGCCGCAGCTCTGGGGCCAACGTCCTGACTTTC
.	TRBV7-9	TRBJ2-7	.	CASSQAPSRAPYEQYF	TGTGCCAGCAGCCAGGCCCCTAGCAGGGCTCCCTACGAGCAGTACTTC
many	TRBV27	TRBJ2-3	.	CASSLVQSTDTQYF	TGTGCCAGCAGTTTGGTCCAGTCCACAGATACGCAGTATTTT
many	TRBV19	TRBJ2-1	TRBD1	CASSIVGDREDNEQFF	TGTGCCAGTAGTATAGTCGGGGACAGGGAGGACAATGAGCAGTTCTTC
.	TRBV29-1	TRBJ2-3	.	CSVEWLEASPGTDTQYF	TGCAGCGTTGAGTGGTTAGAAGCTAGCCCGGGCACAGATACGCAGTATTTT
many	TRBV5-1	TRBJ2-3	TRBD1	CASSSNLDRGLADTQYF	TGCGCCAGCAGCTCGAACCTGGACAGGGGCCTGGCAGATACGCAGTATTTT
many	TRBV19	TRBJ1-1	.	CASSIFSLANTEAFF	TGTGCCAGTAGTATTTTTTCGTTGGCGAACACTGAAGCTTTCTTT
many	TRBV24-1	TRBJ2-1	TRBD2	CATSDLGESSGRVYEQFF	TGTGCCACCAGTGATTTGGGGGAATCTAGCGGGAGGGTTTATGAGCAGTTCTTC
many	TRBV4-2	TRBJ2-7	TRBD2	CASSHSGLAQAYEQYF	TGTGCCAGCAGCCATAGCGGACTAGCGCAGGCCTACGAGCAGTACTTC
.	TRBV7-4	TRBJ1-1	TRBD1	CASSLGQGGSTEAFF	TGTGCCAGCAGCCTCGGACAGGGAGGCAGCACTGAAGCTTTCTTT
many	TRBV5-4	TRBJ2-7	.	CASSFEPNPHEQYF	TGTGCCAGCAGCTTCGAACCTAACCCCCACGAGCAGTACTTC
.	TRBV27	TRBJ1-3	.	CASSSGRDGNTIYF	TGTGCCAGCAGTTCCGGCAGGGATGGAAACACCATATATTTT
many	TRBV12-3/TRBV12-4	TRBJ2-5	.	CASSPGRAPETQYF	TGTGCCAGCAGTCCGGGCCGGGCCCCAGAGACCCAGTACTTC
many	TRBV2	TRBJ2-1	.	CASRTGDESSYNEQFF	TGTGCCAGCAGAACGGGGGACGAGAGCTCCTACAATGAGCAGTTCTTC
many	TRBV20-1	TRBJ2-3	.	CSALIGSRTDTQYF	TGCAGTGCTCTTATCGGGTCCCGCACAGATACGCAGTATTTT
many	TRBV12-3/TRBV12-4	TRBJ2-5	.	CASSEQGIETQYF	TGTGCCAGCAGTGAGCAGGGTATCGAGACCCAGTACTTC
many	TRBV19	TRBJ1-1	.	CASSIYSENTEAFF	TGTGCCAGTAGTATTTACAGCGAGAACACTGAAGCTTTCTTT
many	TRBV30	TRBJ2-7	.	CAWSSTLYEQYF	TGTGCCTGGAGTTCGACCCTCTACGAGCAGTACTTC
.	TRBV7-9	TRBJ2-1	.	CASSLGPSYSYNEQFF	TGTGCCAGCAGCTTAGGTCCTAGCTACTCCTACAATGAGCAGTTCTTC
.	TRBV7-2	TRBJ2-5	.	CASSPISLGRAETQYF	TGTGCCAGCAGCCCTATTAGTCTGGGCAGGGCAGAGACCCAGTACTTC
many	TRBV7-9	TRBJ2-3	.	CASSFGGRGGFTDTQYF	TGTGCCAGCAGCTTCGGTGGGAGGGGGGGATTCACAGATACGCAGTATTTT
many	TRBV28	TRBJ1-1	.	CASSSRWAESPNTEAFF	TGTGCCAGCAGTTCCAGGTGGGCGGAGAGCCCGAACACTGAAGCTTTCTTT
many	TRBV6-2/TRBV6-3	TRBJ2-7	.	CASSYSVLTDYEQYF	TGTGCCAGCAGTTACTCAGTCTTGACGGACTACGAGCAGTACTTC
many	TRBV12-3/TRBV12-4	TRBJ1-6	.	CASSLAGLNSPLHF	TGTGCCAGCAGTTTAGCAGGGCTTAATTCACCCCTCCACTTT
many	TRBV7-9	TRBJ1-1	.	CASSLDEVMNTEAFF	TGTGCCAGCAGCTTAGATGAAGTAATGAACACTGAAGCTTTCTTT
many	TRBV24-1	TRBJ1-5	.	CATSDSRQPNQPQHF	TGTGCCACCAGTGATAGCAGGCAGCCCAATCAGCCCCAGCATTTT
many	TRBV7-2	TRBJ2-1	.	CASSLVRDPINEQFF	TGTGCCAGCAGCTTAGTAAGGGACCCTATCAATGAGCAGTTCTTC
many	TRBV5-1	TRBJ2-7	.	CASPRRGRGPYEQYF	TGCGCCAGCCCCCGACGAGGGCGGGGCCCCTACGAGCAGTACTTC
.	TRBV13	TRBJ2-3	.	CASRMSQTDTQYF	TGTGCCAGCAGGATGTCCCAAACAGATACGCAGTATTTT
many	TRBV4-3	TRBJ2-3	.	CASSQEARYRTDTQYF	TGCGCCAGCAGCCAAGAGGCTAGGTACCGCACAGATACGCAGTATTTT
many	TRBV5-5	TRBJ1-1	.	CASSLYSSNTEAFF	TGTGCCAGCAGCTTGTACAGTTCGAACACTGAAGCTTTCTTT
.	TRBV11-2	TRBJ2-3	TRBD2	CASSPGTSGRGTDTQYF	TGTGCCAGCAGCCCCGGGACTAGCGGGAGGGGCACAGATACGCAGTATTTT
.	TRBV7-3	TRBJ2-7	.	CASSPGTDLYEQYF	TGTGCCAGCAGCCCCGGGACGGACCTCTACGAGCAGTACTTC
.	TRBV6-1	TRBJ2-7	.	CASSEGPSTYEQYF	TGTGCCAGCAGTGAAGGTCCAAGCACATACGAGCAGTACTTC
.	TRBV11-3	TRBJ2-1	TRBD2	CASSPDSGNEQFF	TGTGCCAGCAGCCCGGATAGCGGGAATGAGCAGTTCTTC
many	TRBV30	TRBJ1-1	TRBD1	CAWRILDRGDEAFF	TGTGCCTGGAGGATTCTCGACAGGGGGGATGAAGCTTTCTTT
.	TRBV29-1	TRBJ2-2	.	CSVIDKGTGELFF	TGCAGCGTTATAGACAAGGGAACCGGGGAGCTGTTTTTT
many	TRBV29-1	TRBJ2-1	.	CSIALGRYNEQFF	TGCAGCATAGCTTTGGGGCGTTACAATGAGCAGTTCTTC
many	TRBV5-6	TRBJ1-3	.	CASSLVVQGPGNTIYF	TGTGCCAGCAGCTTGGTAGTTCAGGGCCCCGGAAACACCATATATTTT
many	TRBV19	TRBJ2-1	.	CASSTGPGNEQFF	TGTGCCAGTAGTACAGGGCCAGGGAATGAGCAGTTCTTC
many	TRBV19	TRBJ2-3	.	CASSIQGVGTDTQYF	TGTGCCAGTAGTATACAGGGAGTAGGGACAGATACGCAGTATTTT
once	TRBV15	TRBJ2-2	.	CATSLRGGTGELFF	TGTGCCACCTCACTGCGTGGGGGCACCGGGGAGCTGTTTTTT
.	TRBV2	TRBJ2-3	TRBD1	CASSGQGSFLGGDTQYF	TGTGCCAGCAGTGGACAGGGATCGTTCTTGGGTGGAGATACGCAGTATTTT
many	TRBV4-1	TRBJ1-5	TRBD1	CASSPINKGGVQPQHF	TGCGCCAGCAGCCCGATTAACAAAGGGGGCGTTCAGCCCCAGCATTTT
many	TRBV29-1	TRBJ2-7	TRBD1	CSVEVPGTGSYEQYF	TGCAGCGTTGAAGTCCCCGGGACAGGGTCCTACGAGCAGTACTTC
many	TRBV5-6	TRBJ1-1	.	CASAPGGAPTEAFF	TGTGCCAGCGCACCGGGTGGAGCTCCCACTGAAGCTTTCTTT
many	TRBV18	TRBJ2-2	.	CASSPRTGVTGELFF	TGTGCCAGCTCACCACGTACGGGAGTCACCGGGGAGCTGTTTTTT
few	TRBV19	TRBJ1-2	.	CASSSGVDYGYTF	TGTGCCAGTAGTTCAGGGGTTGACTATGGCTACACCTTC
many	TRBV27	TRBJ2-4	.	CASPVWPPSVFGKNIQYF	TGTGCCAGCCCAGTTTGGCCCCCTAGCGTTTTCGGCAAAAACATTCAGTACTTC
many	TRBV27	TRBJ1-1	.	CASSLLGGLGREAFF	TGTGCCAGCAGTTTATTGGGGGGGCTTGGGAGAGAAGCTTTCTTT
many	TRBV11-2	TRBJ2-2	.	CASSEFPGELFF	TGTGCCAGCAGTGAATTTCCCGGGGAGCTGTTTTTT
many	TRBV7-2	TRBJ2-7	.	CASSPSPGEQYF	TGTGCCAGCAGCCCCTCCCCGGGCGAGCAGTACTTC